This entry lists 29 T cell receptor beta chains sequenced from one sample in a study of blood T cell repertoires in COVID-19. Assay: immunoSEQ multiplex PCR; the TCRdb copy retains only in-frame clones and omits some. Of some 35,000 clones in the sample, about 80% were seen once. The sample consisted of peripheral blood. The receptors were gathered from a man between 65 and 80 years old with acute or convalescent COVID-19.

This chain joins TRBV2 and TRBJ2-1; TRBD2 might be the D (6 bases). The CDR3 sequence is 12 residues long. CDR1 and CDR2 (germline): SNHLY, FYNNEI. Trimming took 2 bases from V and 12 from J, leaving 11 bases between them. The CDR3 DNA is TGTGCCAGCAGTGAAACGGCGGGGTGGCAGTTCTTC. Amino acids: CASSETAGWQFF.

Only a few counts were recorded for this clone. J is TRBJ2-5 and V is TRBV5-4, with 10 bases fitting TRBD2. CDR1 and CDR2 from the germline V gene are SGHNT and YYREEE (reference sequence). The length of the CDR3 is 14 residues. The J segment lost 6 bases and the V segment lost 0 bases, leaving 2 bases of the junction unmatched. CDR3 amino acids: CASSLATSGKTQYF. Here the CDR3 DNA reads TGTGCCAGCAGCTTGGCAACTAGCGGGAAGACCCAGTACTTC.

V gene TRBV7-9 combines with J gene TRBJ1-2, with 9 bases matching TRBD1. This CDR3 has 13 residues. Per the germline V gene, CDR1 is SEHNR and CDR2 is FQNEAQ (reference sequence). The V and J ends lost 4 bases and 6 bases, in that order; junction bases with no gene match: 3. CDR3 sequence reads: CASSSRDRDGYTF. CDR3 nucleotide sequence: TGTGCCAGCAGCTCCCGGGACAGGGATGGCTACACCTTC.

The chain employs TRBV5-1 and TRBJ1-2, with D possibly TRBD1 on 5 matching bases. V was trimmed by 0 bases and J by 1 base, leaving 10 bases between them. The V gene's germline CDR1 is SGHRS and CDR2 YFSETQ. The CDR3 consists of 15 residues. In nucleotides, the CDR3 is TGCGCCAGCAGCTTGGCCAGGCAGGGTAACTATGGCTACACCTTC. This translates into CASSLARQGNYGYTF.

The chain is built from TRBV18 and TRBJ1-6; tentatively, D is TRBD1 (6 bases). V lost 3 bases and J lost 5, with 11 bases in between. Germline V gene sequence: CDR1 KGHSH, CDR2 LQKENI. The CDR3 covers 15 residues. DNA for the CDR3: TGTGCCAGCTCACCTACAGGGTCCGATAATTCACCCCTCCACTTT. It is translated as CASSPTGSDNSPLHF.

V gene TRBV27 combines with J gene TRBJ2-1; TRBD1 matches at 8 bases. V was pared by 7 bases and J by 11 bases, with 7 bases of the junction left unmatched. CDR1 and CDR2 (germline): MNHEY, SMNVEV (reference sequence). The CDR3 spans 12 residues. The CDR3 loop is CASTEDRVKQFF. In DNA, the CDR3 is TGTGCCAGCACGGAGGACAGGGTAAAGCAGTTCTTC.

The chain joins TRBV28 to TRBJ2-5; D ambiguous. The germline CDR1 and CDR2 sequences are MDHEN and SYDVKM. The CDR3 extends over 14 amino acids. The V end was cut by 3 bases, the J end by 1 base, with 9 bases between. In nucleotides, the CDR3 is TGTGCCAGCAGTTTTGCGAGGATCCAAGAGACCCAGTACTTC. It encodes CASSFARIQETQYF. The full variable domain, rest sourced from reference TRBV28 and TRBJ2-5, is DVKVTQSSRYLVKRTGEKVFLECVQDMDHENMFWYRQDPGLGLRLIYFSYDVKMKEKGDIPEGYSVSREKKERFSLILESASTNQTSMYLCASSFARIQETQYFGPGTRLLVL.

V usage is TRBV7-2 and J usage is TRBJ2-2; 8 nucleotides agree with TRBD2. CDR1 and CDR2 (germline): SGHTA, FQGNSA. This CDR3 is built from 15 residues. V trimming: 2 bases; J trimming: 5 bases; junction bases outside the gene matches: 4. CDR3: CASSLRGGETGELFF. CDR3 nucleotides: TGTGCCAGCAGCTTACGGGGGGGCGAGACCGGGGAGCTGTTTTTT.

The chain uses TRBV18 and TRBJ2-1; 8 bases line up with TRBD2. Germline CDR1 and CDR2: KGHSH and LQKENI. The junction had 10 bases not matched to a gene; V was cut back by 3 bases and J by 6 bases. The CDR3 contains 16 residues. The CDR3 DNA sequence: TGTGCCAGCTCACCGCCGGGACTAGAGGTTCGCAATGAGCAGTTCTTC. It yields the protein CASSPPGLEVRNEQFF.

V usage is TRBV5-4 and J usage is TRBJ2-3, with TRBD1 identical over 7 bases. CDR1 is SGHNT, CDR2 YYREEE, per germline (reference sequence). This CDR3 spans 13 amino acids. V was clipped by 0 bases and J by 5 bases; unmatched bases: 0. CDR3 sequence (DNA): TGTGCCAGCAGCTTGGCAGGGGGAGATACGCAGTATTTT. This translates into CASSLAGGDTQYF.

This sequence joins TRBV7-9 and TRBJ1-2; a possible D gene is TRBD1 (6 bases). The CDR3 consists of 13 residues. Germline V lookup: CDR1 SEHNR, CDR2 FQNEAQ (reference sequence). The V end was cut by 8 bases, the J end by 6 bases, with 16 bases between. The CDR3 here is CASGLAQGHGYTF. The DNA of the CDR3 is TGTGCCAGCGGTCTAGCACAGGGCCATGGCTACACCTTC.

This chain uses TRBV29-1 with TRBJ2-5, with 9 bases identical to TRBD2. The V gene's germline CDR1 is SQVTM and CDR2 ANQGSEA. J lost 5 bases, V lost 3 bases, and 10 bases had no gene match. CDR3 length: 15 residues. The CDR3 DNA is TGCAGCGTTGACGGCGCGGGAGGGCCTTGGGAGACCCAGTACTTC. Its protein is CSVDGAGGPWETQYF. The entire variable domain, with the rest obtained from reference TRBV29-1 and TRBJ2-5, is as follows: SAVISQKPSRDICQRGTSLTIQCQVDSQVTMMFWYRQQPGQSLTLIATANQGSEATYESGFVIDKFPISRPNLTFSTLTVSNMSPEDSSIYLCSVDGAGGPWETQYFGPGTRLLVL.

V is TRBV29-1 and J is TRBJ1-1; TRBD1 is a possible D gene (6 bases). V lost 4 bases and J lost 1, with 10 bases in between. Germline CDR1 is SQVTM and CDR2 is ANQGSEA. The CDR3 contains 13 residues. The CDR3 spells CSVAPTGNTEAFF. CDR3 bases: TGCAGCGTTGCCCCGACAGGGAACACTGAAGCTTTCTTT.

The chain employs TRBV6-2 or TRBV6-3 and TRBJ1-4; D possibly corresponds to TRBD1 (6 bases). The CDR3 spans 14 residues. The germline V gene has CDR1 MNHEY and CDR2 SVGEGT. Trimming shortened V by 6 bases and J by 6 bases, and 14 bases separated the two germline ends. The CDR3 reads CASSSDRLYEKLFF. The CDR3 nucleotides are TGTGCCAGCAGCTCAGACAGGCTATATGAAAAACTGTTTTTT.

The chain recombines TRBV19 with TRBJ2-5; D not resolved. V dropped 10 bases and J dropped 5 bases, with 14 bases sitting between them. Germline CDR1 and CDR2: LNHDA and SQIVND (reference sequence). The CDR3 has 12 amino acids. In nucleotides, the CDR3 is TGTGCCACCCGCCGCGGTAGCGAGACCCAGTACTTC. Amino acids: CATRRGSETQYF. Looking up the rest from reference TRBV19 and TRBJ2-5 gives the full variable domain: DGGITQSPKYLFRKEGQNVTLSCEQNLNHDAMYWYRQDPGQGLRLIYYSQIVNDFQKGDIAEGYSVSREKKESFPLTVTSAQKNPTAFYLCATRRGSETQYFGPGTRLLVL.

This rearrangement joins TRBV19 to TRBJ2-3; D not resolved. CDR3 size: 14 residues. Per the germline V gene, CDR1 is LNHDA and CDR2 is SQIVND (reference sequence). The V gene lost 3 bases and the J gene lost 1 base, with 8 bases spanning the gap. CDR3 residues: CASSMLAGTDTQYF. CDR3 nucleotides: TGTGCCAGTAGTATGCTCGCAGGCACAGATACGCAGTATTTT.

J is TRBJ2-1 and V is TRBV3-1 (or the pseudogene TRBV3-2); the match to TRBD2 covers 11 bases. Germline V gives CDR1 LGHDT, CDR2 YNNKEL (reference sequence). The J segment lost 7 bases and the V segment lost 2 bases, leaving 7 bases of the junction unmatched. The CDR3 sequence is 16 residues long. CDR3 loop: CASSQNSGGAWNEQFF. Here the CDR3 DNA reads TGTGCCAGCAGCCAAAATAGCGGGGGGGCCTGGAATGAGCAGTTCTTC.

This chain connects TRBV5-1 to TRBJ2-2; 7 bases align to TRBD2. The germline V gene has CDR1 SGHRS and CDR2 YFSETQ. Unmatched junction bases numbered 5, after V lost 1 base and J lost 2 bases. The CDR3 runs 16 residues. The CDR3 sequence: CASSLSGGGNTGELFF. The DNA of the CDR3 is TGCGCCAGCAGCTTGTCCGGCGGGGGTAACACCGGGGAGCTGTTTTTT.

The chain has TRBV10-1 and TRBJ2-2; the D gene is possibly TRBD1 (5 bases). Germline CDR1 reads WNHNN; CDR2 reads SYGVQD (reference sequence). This CDR3 contains 16 residues. Trimming shortened V by 3 bases and J by 1 base, and 12 bases separated the two germline ends. The CDR3: CASSDPQGLNTGELFF. Written as DNA, the CDR3 is TGCGCCAGCAGTGACCCCCAGGGATTGAACACCGGGGAGCTGTTTTTT.

The CDR3 sequence is CATEGQGHEQYF. The CDR3 DNA follows: TGTGCCACGGAGGGGCAGGGCCACGAGCAGTACTTC. The chain has TRBV10-3 and TRBJ2-7, with D possibly being TRBD2 (6 bases). Trimming cost V 10 bases and J 5 bases, with 15 bases left between them. Looked up from germline, CDR1 is ENHRY and CDR2 is SYGVKD. This CDR3 has 12 residues.

The CDR3 nucleotides are TGTGCCAGCAGTTACCTAGGACAGCCCCCCTACGAGCAGTACTTC. Translated, it gives CASSYLGQPPYEQYF. V is TRBV6-5 and J is TRBJ2-7, with a tentative D call TRBD1 (6 bases). The CDR3 is 15 amino acids. Trimming shortened V by 2 bases and J by 2 bases, and 13 bases separated the two germline ends. Germline V gene lookup returns CDR1 MNHEY and CDR2 SVGAGI.

The rearrangement links TRBV30 to TRBJ1-1; D unclear. The CDR3 sequence is 14 residues long. Germline CDR1 is GTSNPN and CDR2 is SVGIG (reference sequence). Trimming removed 2 bases at V and 1 base at J, with 11 bases between. The CDR3 loop is CAWSSWAENTEAFF. The CDR3 bases are TGTGCCTGGAGTTCGTGGGCAGAGAACACTGAAGCTTTCTTT.

To note about this clone: Additional DNA sequences in this sample encode the identical CDR3. The V and J genes are TRBV7-2 and TRBJ2-5, with D tentatively TRBD1 (6 bases). Trimming took off 0 bases at V and 4 bases at J, with 9 bases between the two ends. Germline assignment: CDR1 SGHTA and CDR2 FQGNSA. The CDR3 consists of 14 residues. CDR3 loop: CASSLAGAGETQYF. DNA of the CDR3: TGTGCCAGCAGCTTAGCGGGGGCCGGAGAGACCCAGTACTTC.

This chain links TRBV3-1 (or the pseudogene TRBV3-2) with TRBJ2-5, with TRBD2 matching 14 bases. The CDR3 runs to 16 residues. CDR1 is LGHDT, CDR2 YNNKEL, per germline (reference sequence). J was trimmed by 5 bases and V by 2 bases; bases with no gene match: 4. CDR3 in DNA: TGTGCCAGCAGCCAAAGACTAGCGGGGGGGCGCGAGACCCAGTACTTC. It encodes CASSQRLAGGRETQYF.

This clone was seen a single time. The V gene is TRBV5-6, the J gene TRBJ2-1; D is undetermined. The CDR3 is 15 amino acids. The germline CDR1 and CDR2 sequences are SGHDT and YYEEEE. Trimming took 0 bases from V and 3 from J, leaving 10 bases between them. CDR3 sequence: CASSLGQAIYNEQFF. For the CDR3, the DNA is TGTGCCAGCAGCTTGGGGCAGGCAATCTACAATGAGCAGTTCTTC.

The genes are TRBV5-6 and TRBJ1-1; D is unresolved. Germline CDR1 SGHDT, CDR2 YYEEEE. V gave up 2 bases and J gave up 1 base, with 15 bases separating them. CDR3 size: 16 residues. Here the CDR3 reads CASSLSVGAENTEAFF. For the CDR3, the DNA is TGTGCCAGCAGCTTATCAGTTGGAGCCGAGAACACTGAAGCTTTCTTT.

The chain is built from TRBV28 and TRBJ2-7, with a weak D call TRBD2 (5 bases). The V gene lost 6 bases and the J gene lost 3 bases, with 9 bases spanning the gap. From germline, CDR1 is MDHEN and CDR2 SYDVKM. This CDR3 has 12 amino acids. Here the CDR3 DNA reads TGTGCCAGCAGAATCGAGGGCTACGAGCAGTACTTC. Residues: CASRIEGYEQYF.

The J gene is TRBJ1-1, the V gene TRBV14, with D tentatively TRBD1 (5 bases). Germline-derived CDR1 and CDR2 are SGHDN and FVKESK. There are 12 residues in the CDR3. V lost 0 bases to trimming and J lost 11 bases, with 10 bases between them. CDR3 coding DNA: TGTGCCAGCAGCCAAGATAGGGCAGGGGCTTTCTTT. Protein: CASSQDRAGAFF.

V is TRBV5-1 and J is TRBJ2-2; no firm D call. Germline V gives CDR1 SGHRS, CDR2 YFSETQ. The V end was cut by 1 base, the J end by 2 bases, with 6 bases between. The CDR3 covers 14 residues. The CDR3 nucleotides read TGCGCCAGCAGCTTGACAGAAAACACCGGGGAGCTGTTTTTT. It yields the protein CASSLTENTGELFF.